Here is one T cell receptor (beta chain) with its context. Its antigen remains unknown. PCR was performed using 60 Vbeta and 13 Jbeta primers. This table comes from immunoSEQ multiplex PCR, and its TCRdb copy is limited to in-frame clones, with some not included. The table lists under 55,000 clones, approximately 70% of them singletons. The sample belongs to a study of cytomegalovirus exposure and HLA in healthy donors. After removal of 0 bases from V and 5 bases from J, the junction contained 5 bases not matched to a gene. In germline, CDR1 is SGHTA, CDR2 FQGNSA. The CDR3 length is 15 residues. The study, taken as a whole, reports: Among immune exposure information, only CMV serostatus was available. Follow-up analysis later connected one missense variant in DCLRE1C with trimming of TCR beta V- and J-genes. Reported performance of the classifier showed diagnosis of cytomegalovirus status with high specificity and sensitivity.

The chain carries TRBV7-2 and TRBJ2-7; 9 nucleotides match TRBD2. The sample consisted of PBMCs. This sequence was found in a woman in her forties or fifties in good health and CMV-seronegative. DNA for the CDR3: TGTGCCAGCAGCTTAGCTAGCGGGAGACCCAACGAGCAGTACTTC. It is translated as CASSLASGRPNEQYF.